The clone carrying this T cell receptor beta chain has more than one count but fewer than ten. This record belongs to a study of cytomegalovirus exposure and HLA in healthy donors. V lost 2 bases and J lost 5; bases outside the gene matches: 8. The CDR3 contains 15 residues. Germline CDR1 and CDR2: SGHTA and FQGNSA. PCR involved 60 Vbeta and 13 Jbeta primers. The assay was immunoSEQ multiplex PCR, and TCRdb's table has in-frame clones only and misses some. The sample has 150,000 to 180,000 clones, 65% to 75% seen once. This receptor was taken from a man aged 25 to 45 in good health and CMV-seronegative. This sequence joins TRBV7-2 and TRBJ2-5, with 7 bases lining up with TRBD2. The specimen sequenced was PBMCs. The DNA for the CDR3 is TGTGCCAGCAGCTTATCGGGGAGGGACCGGGAGACCCAGTACTTC. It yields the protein CASSLSGRDRETQYF.